This T cell receptor (beta chain) was recorded in a study of blood T cell repertoires in COVID-19. Turning to the study itself: Specimens from acute and convalescent COVID-19 originated in the United States, Italy and Spain.

Per the germline V gene, CDR1 is SGHDT and CDR2 is YYEEEE. The CDR3 sequence is 15 residues long. After removal of 4 bases from V and 2 bases from J, the junction contained 4 bases not matched to a gene. Repertoires were generated with immunoSEQ multiplex PCR, while TCRdb's copy carries only in-frame clones and drops some. The sample records 200,000 to 250,000 clones, 83% being singletons. Recruitment covered 20 to 25 US areas and drew participants whose ages spanned roughly 18 to 100 years. In assigning cohorts, the study relied on participant-reported clinical history. The TCR sequence derives from a woman aged 40 to 50 who had been exposed to COVID-19. This chain links TRBV5-6 with TRBJ1-4; 8 bases are a match to TRBD1. The sequencing input was PBMCs or T cells enriched from blood (not recorded which). The DNA of the CDR3 is TGTGCCAGCAGCATAAACAGGGGGACTAATGAAAAACTGTTTTTT. Residues: CASSINRGTNEKLFF.